This TCR beta chain was recorded in a study of blood T cell repertoires in COVID-19. Study overall: COVID-19 samples from acute and convalescent phases originated in the United States, Italy and Spain.

The germline CDR1 and CDR2 sequences are SGHVS and FNYEAQ. The ends were cut back, 1 base at V and 2 bases at J, with 15 bases in the middle. There are 17 residues in the CDR3. The data were produced by immunoSEQ multiplex PCR, yet TCRdb's version contains in-frame clones alone and is incomplete. The sample has 25,000 to 35,000 clones; around 72% are singletons. The J gene is TRBJ1-5, the V gene TRBV7-6; no definite D call. Sequenced material: peripheral blood. The receptor was isolated from a boy younger than 10 with active or convalescent COVID-19. The CDR3 bases are TGTGCCAGCAGCTTAGGGCCGGGAACCTATGGCAATCAGCCCCAGCATTTT. It yields the protein CASSLGPGTYGNQPQHF.